This T cell receptor beta chain is from a study of blood T cell repertoires in COVID-19 (dated by TCRdb to between 2020 and 2021). Concerning the study at large: Collaborator samples came from the United States, Italy and Spain and covered acute and convalescent phases of COVID-19. Deeply sampled blood TCRbeta repertoires from subjects exposed to, actively infected with, or recovered from COVID-19 were included in the dataset. A freely available public database, intended as a resource for researchers studying the immune response to SARS-CoV-2, is where the repertoires were released. Where HLA class I and class II types were available, the types were taken from metadata supplied by the sample provider, not from assay-based typing. Samples came from the ongoing ImmuneRACE study (first 160 participants) plus 1,254 subjects from 6 global collaborators. The prospective study material was composed of cDNA or gDNA derived from T cells, B-cell-depleted T cells, or PBMCs. Nearly every sample came with metadata listing a de-identified subject ID, COVID-19 status, age in years and sex.

TCRbeta CDR3 regions were amplified from genomic DNA using the immunoSEQ Assay, a bias-controlled multiplex PCR. The study's processing was this. The number of nucleated cells in each sample was estimated from the amplification of reference gene primers within the assay. Sequence reads were collapsed and filtered to measure the absolute abundance of every unique TCRbeta CDR3 rearrangement. For each sample, productive Simpson clonality was calculated as the square root of Simpson's diversity index across productive rearrangements. This immuneACCESS table, as held by TCRdb, lists in-frame sequences with V and J called but not all clones. Of the missing ones, under half trace to an unresolved V gene in checked studies; the others have no known cause. V, J and clone size were drawn from that table, and D and trimming were deduced from the DNA. In this sample the table shows about 46,000 clones, more than 70% of which occur a single time. Together, the top ten hold roughly 6.7% of the sample.

Each collaborating institution followed its own protocols to collect whole blood in K2EDTA tubes. Collaborator samples were shipped for TCRbeta analysis as frozen whole blood, isolated PBMCs, or DNA extracted from either sample type. Trimming accounts for 1 base at V and 0 bases at J, while the number of junction bases matched to no gene is 4. From the cysteine up to the phenylalanine, the CDR3 has a length of 17 residues. Just the 51-base CDR3 DNA is kept, in frame starting at base 1. CDR1 and CDR2, per the germline V gene, are KGHDR and SFDVKD. Details on this clone: No cognate antigen has been identified for it. No base quality information exists; no much larger clone differs at one position.

The paper's findings and limits, for the study overall: The amount of clinical and demographic metadata varied by source and participant and was provided uncurated.

What was sequenced was peripheral blood. The chain links TRBV24-1 with TRBJ2-3; 9 bases in the junction line up with TRBD2. The TCR originated in a man aged 55-75 years with acute or convalescent COVID-19. The bases are TGTGCCACCAGTGATTTCTGGCTAGCGGGGAGCACAGATACGCAGTATTTT. Translated, it gives CATSDFWLAGSTDTQYF.